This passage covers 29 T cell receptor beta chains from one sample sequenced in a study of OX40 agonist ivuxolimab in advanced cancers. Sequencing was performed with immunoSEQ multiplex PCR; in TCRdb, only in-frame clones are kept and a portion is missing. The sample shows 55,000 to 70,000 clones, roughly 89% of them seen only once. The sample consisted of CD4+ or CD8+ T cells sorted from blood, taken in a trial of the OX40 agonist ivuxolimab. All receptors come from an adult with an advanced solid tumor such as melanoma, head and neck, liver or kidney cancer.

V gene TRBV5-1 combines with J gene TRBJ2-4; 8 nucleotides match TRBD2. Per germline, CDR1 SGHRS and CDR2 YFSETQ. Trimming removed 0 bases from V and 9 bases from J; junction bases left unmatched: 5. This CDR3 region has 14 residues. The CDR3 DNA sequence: TGCGCCAGCAGCTTGGATACTAGCGGAGGCATTCAGTACTTC. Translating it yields CASSLDTSGGIQYF.

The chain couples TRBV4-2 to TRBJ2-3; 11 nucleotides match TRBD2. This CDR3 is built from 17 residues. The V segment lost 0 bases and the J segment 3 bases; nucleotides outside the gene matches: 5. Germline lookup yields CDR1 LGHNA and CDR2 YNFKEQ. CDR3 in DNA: TGTGCCAGCAGCCAAGAGGCTAGCGGGGGGCGGACAGATACGCAGTATTTT. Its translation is CASSQEASGGRTDTQYF.

CDR3 DNA sequence: TGTGCCAGCAGCGTGGGAAAGGGCCAAGCTTTCTTT. It translates to CASSVGKGQAFF. The gene calls are TRBV6-6 and TRBJ1-1; D is undetermined. V lost 6 bases to trimming and J lost 9 bases, with 14 bases between them. This CDR3 is built from 12 residues. The V gene's germline CDR1 is MNHNY and CDR2 SVGAGI (reference sequence).

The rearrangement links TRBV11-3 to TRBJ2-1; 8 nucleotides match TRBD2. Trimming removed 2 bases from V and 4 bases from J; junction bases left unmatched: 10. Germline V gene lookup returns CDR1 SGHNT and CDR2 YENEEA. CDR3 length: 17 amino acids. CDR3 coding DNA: TGTGCCAGCAGCTTACGGGGGGGCGCTAGCGGGTACAATGAGCAGTTCTTC. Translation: CASSLRGGASGYNEQFF.

The CDR3 loop is CASKNGPTNEKLFF. CDR3 nucleotides: TGCGCCAGCAAGAATGGGCCCACTAATGAAAAACTGTTTTTT. This chain connects TRBV5-1 to TRBJ1-4; the D is unclear. Germline V CDR1 and CDR2: SGHRS, YFSETQ. V lost 6 bases and J 2 bases, leaving 11 bases between the germline ends. CDR3 length equals 14 residues.

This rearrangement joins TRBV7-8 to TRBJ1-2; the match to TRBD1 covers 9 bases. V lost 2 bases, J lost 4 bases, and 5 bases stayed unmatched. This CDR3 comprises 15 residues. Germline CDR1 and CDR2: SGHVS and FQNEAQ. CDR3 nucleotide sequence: TGTGCCAGCAGCTTATTACAGGGGGCTCCCTATGGCTACACCTTC. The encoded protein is CASSLLQGAPYGYTF.

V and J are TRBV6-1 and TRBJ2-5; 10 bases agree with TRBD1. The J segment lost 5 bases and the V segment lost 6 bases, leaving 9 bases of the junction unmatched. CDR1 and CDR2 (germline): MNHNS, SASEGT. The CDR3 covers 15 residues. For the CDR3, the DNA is TGTGCCAGCAGGAAGACAGGGGGCCAGGGGGAGACCCAGTACTTC. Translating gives CASRKTGGQGETQYF.

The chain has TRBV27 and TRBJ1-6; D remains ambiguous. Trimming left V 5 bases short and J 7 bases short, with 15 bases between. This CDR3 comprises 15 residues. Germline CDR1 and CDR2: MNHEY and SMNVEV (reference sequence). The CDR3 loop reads CASSPLRSKNSPLHF. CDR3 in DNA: TGTGCCAGCAGTCCCCTCCGGTCGAAAAATTCACCCCTCCACTTT.

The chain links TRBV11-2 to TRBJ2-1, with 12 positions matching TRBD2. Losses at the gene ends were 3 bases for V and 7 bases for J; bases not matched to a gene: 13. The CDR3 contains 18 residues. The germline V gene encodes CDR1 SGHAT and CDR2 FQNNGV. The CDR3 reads CASSLLAGGRWLRNEQFF. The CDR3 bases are TGTGCCAGCAGCTTGCTAGCGGGGGGGCGCTGGCTTCGTAATGAGCAGTTCTTC. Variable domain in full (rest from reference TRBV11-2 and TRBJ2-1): EAGVAQSPRYKIIEKRQSVAFWCNPISGHATLYWYQQILGQGPKLLIQFQNNGVVDDSQLPKDRFSAERLKGVDSTLKIQPAKLEDSAVYLCASSLLAGGRWLRNEQFFGPGTRLTVL.

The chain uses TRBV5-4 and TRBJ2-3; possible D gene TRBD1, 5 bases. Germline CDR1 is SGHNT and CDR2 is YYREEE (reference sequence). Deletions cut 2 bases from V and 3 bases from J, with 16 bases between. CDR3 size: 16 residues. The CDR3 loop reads CASSFRVNSATDTQYF. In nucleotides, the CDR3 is TGTGCCAGCAGCTTCAGGGTCAACTCGGCAACAGATACGCAGTATTTT.

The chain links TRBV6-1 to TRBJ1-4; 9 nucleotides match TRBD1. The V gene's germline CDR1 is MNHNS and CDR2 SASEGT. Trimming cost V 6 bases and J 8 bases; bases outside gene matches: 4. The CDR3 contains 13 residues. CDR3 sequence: CASRGTGREKLFF. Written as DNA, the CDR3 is TGTGCCAGCAGAGGGACAGGGCGGGAAAAACTGTTTTTT.

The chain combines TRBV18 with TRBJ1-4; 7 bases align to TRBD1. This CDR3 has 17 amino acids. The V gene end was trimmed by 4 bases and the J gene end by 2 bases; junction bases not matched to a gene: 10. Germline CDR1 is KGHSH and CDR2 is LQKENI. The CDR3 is CASSLRSPGQTNEKLFF. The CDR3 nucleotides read TGTGCCAGCTCACTACGTAGTCCGGGACAGACTAATGAAAAACTGTTTTTT.

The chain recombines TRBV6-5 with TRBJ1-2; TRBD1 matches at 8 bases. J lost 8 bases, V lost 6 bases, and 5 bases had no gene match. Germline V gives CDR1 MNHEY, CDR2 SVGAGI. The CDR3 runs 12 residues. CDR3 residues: CASRRDRWGYTF. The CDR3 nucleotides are TGTGCCAGCAGGCGGGACAGGTGGGGCTACACCTTC.

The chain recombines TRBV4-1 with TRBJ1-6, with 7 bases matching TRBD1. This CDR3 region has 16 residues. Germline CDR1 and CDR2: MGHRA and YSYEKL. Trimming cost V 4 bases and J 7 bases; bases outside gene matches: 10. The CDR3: CASSPTLGQKNSPLHF. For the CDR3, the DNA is TGCGCCAGCAGCCCCACATTGGGACAGAAGAATTCACCCCTCCACTTT.

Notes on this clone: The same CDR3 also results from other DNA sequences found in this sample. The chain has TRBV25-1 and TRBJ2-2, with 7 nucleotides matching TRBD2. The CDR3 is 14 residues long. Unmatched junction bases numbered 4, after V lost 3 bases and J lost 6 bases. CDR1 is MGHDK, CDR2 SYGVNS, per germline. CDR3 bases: TGTGCCAGCAGTGACGGCCGGGGGGCCGGGGAGCTGTTTTTT. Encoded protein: CASSDGRGAGELFF.

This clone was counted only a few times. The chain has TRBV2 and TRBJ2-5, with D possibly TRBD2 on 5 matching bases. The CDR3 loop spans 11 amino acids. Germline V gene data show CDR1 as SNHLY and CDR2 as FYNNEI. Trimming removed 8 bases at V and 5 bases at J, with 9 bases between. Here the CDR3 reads CASRRAETQYF. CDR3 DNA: TGTGCCAGCCGGCGGGCGGAGACCCAGTACTTC.

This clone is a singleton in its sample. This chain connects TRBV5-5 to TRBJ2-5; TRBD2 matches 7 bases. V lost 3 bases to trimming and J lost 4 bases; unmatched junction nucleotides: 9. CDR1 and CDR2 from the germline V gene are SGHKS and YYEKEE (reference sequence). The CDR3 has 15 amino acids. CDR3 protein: CASSWGVIAGETQYF. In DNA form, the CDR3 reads TGTGCCAGCAGCTGGGGTGTGATAGCGGGAGAGACCCAGTACTTC. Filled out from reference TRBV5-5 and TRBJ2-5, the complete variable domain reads DAGVTQSPTHLIKTRGQQVTLRCSPISGHKSVSWYQQVLGQGPQFIFQYYEKEERGRGNFPDRFSARQFPNYSSELNVNALLLGDSALYLCASSWGVIAGETQYFGPGTRLLVL.

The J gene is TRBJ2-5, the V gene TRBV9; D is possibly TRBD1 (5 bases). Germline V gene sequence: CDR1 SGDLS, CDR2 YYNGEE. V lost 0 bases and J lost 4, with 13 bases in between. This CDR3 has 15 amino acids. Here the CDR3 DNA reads TGTGCCAGCAGCGTAGGAGACAGAAGTAGAGAGACCCAGTACTTC. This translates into CASSVGDRSRETQYF.

This CDR3 is CASRFARTQYYEQYF. The CDR3 coding sequence is TGTGCAAGTCGCTTCGCCCGAACACAGTACTACGAGCAGTACTTC. V is TRBV12-2 and J is TRBJ2-7; no check of the table's D call, TRBD1, against the DNA was made. TRBV12-2 is assigned pseudogene status. This CDR3 contains 15 residues.

The CDR3 DNA sequence: TGTGCCAGCTCACCGATTACCCAAGAGACCCAGTACTTC. Translating gives CASSPITQETQYF. The V call is TRBV18, the J call TRBJ2-5; no definite D call. The ends were cut back, 3 bases at V and 1 base at J, with 6 bases in the middle. The CDR3 covers 13 residues. Germline lookup yields CDR1 KGHSH and CDR2 LQKENI.

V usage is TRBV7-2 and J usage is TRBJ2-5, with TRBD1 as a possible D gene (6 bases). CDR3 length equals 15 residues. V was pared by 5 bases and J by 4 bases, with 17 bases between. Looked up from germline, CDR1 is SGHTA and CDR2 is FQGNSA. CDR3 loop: CASSRSGTRLETQYF. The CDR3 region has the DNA TGTGCCAGCAGCCGCTCCGGGACAAGACTAGAGACCCAGTACTTC.

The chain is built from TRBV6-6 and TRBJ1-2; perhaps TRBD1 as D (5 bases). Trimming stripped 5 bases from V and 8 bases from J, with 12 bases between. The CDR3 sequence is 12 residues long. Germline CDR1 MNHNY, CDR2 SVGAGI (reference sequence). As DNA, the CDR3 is TGTGCCAGCAGTGACTGGGGGGACGGCTACACCTTC. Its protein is CASSDWGDGYTF.

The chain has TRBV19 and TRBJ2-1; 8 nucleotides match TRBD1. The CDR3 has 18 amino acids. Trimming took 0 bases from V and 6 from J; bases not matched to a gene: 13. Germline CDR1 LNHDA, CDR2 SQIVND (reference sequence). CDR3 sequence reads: CASSIDLPGQGGINEQFF. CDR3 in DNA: TGTGCCAGTAGTATAGACCTACCAGGACAGGGCGGGATCAATGAGCAGTTCTTC.

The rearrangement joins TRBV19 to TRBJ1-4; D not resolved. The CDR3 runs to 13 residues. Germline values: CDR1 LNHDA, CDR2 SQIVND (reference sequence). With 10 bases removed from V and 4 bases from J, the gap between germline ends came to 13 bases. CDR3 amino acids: CAISRGYNEKLFF. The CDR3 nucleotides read TGTGCCATTTCCAGAGGTTATAATGAAAAACTGTTTTTT.

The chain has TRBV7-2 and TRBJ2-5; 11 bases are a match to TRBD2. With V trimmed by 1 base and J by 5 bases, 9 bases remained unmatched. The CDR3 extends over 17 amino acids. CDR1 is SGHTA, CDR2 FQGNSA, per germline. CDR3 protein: CASSLGSSGGPGETQYF. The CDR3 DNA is TGTGCCAGCAGCTTAGGATCTAGCGGGGGGCCGGGGGAGACCCAGTACTTC.

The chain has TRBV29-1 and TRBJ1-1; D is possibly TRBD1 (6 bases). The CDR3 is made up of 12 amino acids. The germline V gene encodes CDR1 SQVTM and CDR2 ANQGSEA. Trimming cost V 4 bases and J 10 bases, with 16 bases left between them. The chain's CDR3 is CSVGEDSQTAFF. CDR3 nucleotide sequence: TGCAGCGTTGGGGAGGACAGTCAAACAGCTTTCTTT.

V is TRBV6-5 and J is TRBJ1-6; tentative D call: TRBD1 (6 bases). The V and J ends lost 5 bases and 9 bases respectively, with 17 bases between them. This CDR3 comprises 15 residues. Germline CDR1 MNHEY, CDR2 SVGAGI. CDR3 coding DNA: TGTGCCAGCAGTAGGACGACAGGTTTTGGTTCACCCCTCCACTTT. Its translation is CASSRTTGFGSPLHF.

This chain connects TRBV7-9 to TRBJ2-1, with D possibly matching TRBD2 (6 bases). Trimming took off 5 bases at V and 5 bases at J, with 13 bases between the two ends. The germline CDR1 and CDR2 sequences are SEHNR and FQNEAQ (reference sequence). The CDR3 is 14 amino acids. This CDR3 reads CASSRAAGNNEQFF. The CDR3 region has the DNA TGTGCCAGCAGCCGTGCCGCGGGGAACAATGAGCAGTTCTTC.

This chain's CDR3 is CASSPRDRESSGANVLTF. DNA for the CDR3: TGCGCCAGCAGCCCACGGGACAGGGAAAGCTCTGGGGCCAACGTCCTGACTTTC. The rearrangement uses TRBV5-1 and TRBJ2-6; 9 nucleotides line up with TRBD1. The CDR3 is 18 residues long. V was clipped by 4 bases and J by 0 bases; unmatched bases: 8. Germline assignment: CDR1 SGHRS and CDR2 YFSETQ.